The clone carrying this T cell receptor beta chain was recorded at least ten times. Researchers prepared the TCRbeta library using unique molecular identifiers, the study reports. Each CDR3 protein is one row after TCRdb ran MiXCR on the PCR reads. The data contain roughly 120,000 distinct CDR3 sequences, under 25% of them singletons. These data are taken from a study of T-cell reconstitution after alpha-beta-depleted transplantation in children. The CDR3 extends over 14 amino acids. V gave up 0 bases and J gave up 4 bases; unmatched junction bases: 2. The source is a male patient aged 2 to 10 who had a stem cell transplant for chronic granulomatous disease, so the T cells may come from the graft donor. The material sequenced was PBMCs, mostly from graft donor cells, taken 180 days after TCRalphabeta/CD19-depleted stem cell transplant. The V and J genes are TRBV12-3 or TRBV12-4 and TRBJ1-2, with 7 positions matching TRBD1. DNA for the CDR3: TGTGCCAGCAGTTTAGCTCAGGGGGTCTATGGCTACACCTTC. Amino acid sequence: CASSLAQGVYGYTF.